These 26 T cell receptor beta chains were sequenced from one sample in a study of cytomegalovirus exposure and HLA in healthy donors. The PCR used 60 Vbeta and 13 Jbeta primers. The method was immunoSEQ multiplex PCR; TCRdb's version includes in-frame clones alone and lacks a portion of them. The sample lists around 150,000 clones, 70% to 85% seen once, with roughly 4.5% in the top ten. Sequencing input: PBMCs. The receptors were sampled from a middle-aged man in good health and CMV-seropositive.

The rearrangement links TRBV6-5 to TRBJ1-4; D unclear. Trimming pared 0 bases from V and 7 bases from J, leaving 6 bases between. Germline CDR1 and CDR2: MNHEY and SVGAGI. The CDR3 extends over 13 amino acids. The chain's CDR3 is CASSYSRGEKLFF. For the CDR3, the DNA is TGTGCCAGCAGTTACTCACGAGGTGAAAAACTGTTTTTT.

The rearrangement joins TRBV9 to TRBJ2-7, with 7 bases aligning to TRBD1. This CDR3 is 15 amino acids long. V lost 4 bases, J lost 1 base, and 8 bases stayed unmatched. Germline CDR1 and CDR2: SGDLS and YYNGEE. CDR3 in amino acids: CASSPRQGSSYEQYF. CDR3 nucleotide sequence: TGTGCCAGCAGCCCTCGACAGGGATCGTCCTACGAGCAGTACTTC.

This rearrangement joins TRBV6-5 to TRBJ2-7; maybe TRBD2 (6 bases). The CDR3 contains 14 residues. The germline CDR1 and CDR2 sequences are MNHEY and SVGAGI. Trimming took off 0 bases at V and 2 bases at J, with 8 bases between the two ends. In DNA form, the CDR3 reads TGTGCCAGCAGTTACTCGGGGGGACCCTACGAGCAGTACTTC. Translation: CASSYSGGPYEQYF.

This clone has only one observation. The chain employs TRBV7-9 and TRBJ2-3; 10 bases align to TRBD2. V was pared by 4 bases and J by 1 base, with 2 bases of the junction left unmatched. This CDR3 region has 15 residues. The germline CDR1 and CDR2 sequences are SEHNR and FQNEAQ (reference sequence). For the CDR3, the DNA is TGTGCCAGCAGCTCAGGACTAGCGGGCACAGATACGCAGTATTTT. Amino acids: CASSSGLAGTDTQYF. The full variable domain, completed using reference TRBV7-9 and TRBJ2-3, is DTGVSQNPRHKITKRGQNVTFRCDPISEHNRLYWYRQTLGQGPEFLTYFQNEAQLEKSRLLSDRFSAERPKGSFSTLEIQRTEQGDSAMYLCASSSGLAGTDTQYFGPGTRLTVL.

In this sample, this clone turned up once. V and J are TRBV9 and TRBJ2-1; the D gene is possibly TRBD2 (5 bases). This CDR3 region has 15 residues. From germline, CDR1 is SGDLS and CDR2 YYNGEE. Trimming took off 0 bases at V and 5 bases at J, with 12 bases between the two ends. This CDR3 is CASSVGGWKNNEQFF. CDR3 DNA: TGTGCCAGCAGCGTAGGAGGGTGGAAAAACAATGAGCAGTTCTTC. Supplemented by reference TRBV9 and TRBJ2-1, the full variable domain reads DSGVTQTPKHLITATGQRVTLRCSPRSGDLSVYWYQQSLDQGLQFLIQYYNGEERAKGNILERFSAQQFPDLHSELNLSSLELGDSALYFCASSVGGWKNNEQFFGPGTRLTVL.

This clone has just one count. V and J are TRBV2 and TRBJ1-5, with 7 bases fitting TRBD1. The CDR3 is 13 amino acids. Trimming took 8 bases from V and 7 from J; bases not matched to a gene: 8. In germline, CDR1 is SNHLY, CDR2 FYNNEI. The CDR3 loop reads CASVEGAQQPQHF. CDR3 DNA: TGTGCCAGCGTAGAGGGGGCACAACAGCCCCAGCATTTT. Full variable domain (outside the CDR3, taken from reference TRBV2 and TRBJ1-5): EPEVTQTPSHQVTQMGQEVILRCVPISNHLYFYWYRQILGQKVEFLVSFYNNEISEKSEIFDDQFSVERPDGSNFTLKIRSTKLEDSAMYFCASVEGAQQPQHFGDGTRLSIL.

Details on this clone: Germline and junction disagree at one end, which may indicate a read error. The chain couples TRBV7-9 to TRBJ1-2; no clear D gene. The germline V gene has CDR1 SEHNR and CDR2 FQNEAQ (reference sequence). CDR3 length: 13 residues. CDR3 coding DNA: TGTTCCAGCAGCTTATCGGGGAGCTATGGCTACACCTTC. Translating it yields CSSSLSGSYGYTF.

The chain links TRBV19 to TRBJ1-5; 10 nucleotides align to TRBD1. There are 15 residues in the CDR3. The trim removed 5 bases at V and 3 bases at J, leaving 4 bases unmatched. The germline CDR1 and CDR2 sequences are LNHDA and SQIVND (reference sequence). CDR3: CASSVRQGANQPQHF. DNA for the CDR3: TGTGCCAGTAGTGTCAGACAGGGGGCCAATCAGCCCCAGCATTTT.

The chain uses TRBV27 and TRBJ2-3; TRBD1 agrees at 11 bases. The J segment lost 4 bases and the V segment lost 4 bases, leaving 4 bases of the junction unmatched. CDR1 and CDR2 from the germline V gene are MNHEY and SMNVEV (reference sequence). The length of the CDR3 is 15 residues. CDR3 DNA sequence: TGTGCCAGCAGTTCGGGACAGGGGGGATCAGATACGCAGTATTTT. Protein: CASSSGQGGSDTQYF.

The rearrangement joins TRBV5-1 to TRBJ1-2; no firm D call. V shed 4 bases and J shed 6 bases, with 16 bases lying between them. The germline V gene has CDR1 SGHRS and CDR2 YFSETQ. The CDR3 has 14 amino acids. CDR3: CASSASSGTHGYTF. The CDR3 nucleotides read TGCGCCAGCAGCGCATCCTCCGGTACGCATGGCTACACCTTC. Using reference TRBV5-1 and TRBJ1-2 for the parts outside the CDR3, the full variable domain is KAGVTQTPRYLIKTRGQQVTLSCSPISGHRSVSWYQQTPGQGLQFLFEYFSETQRNKGNFPGRFSGRQFSNSRSEMNVSTLELGDSALYLCASSASSGTHGYTFGSGTRLTVV.

CDR3 coding DNA: TGTGCCTGGAGTCGGGACAAATGGGGCTACACCTTC. It yields the protein CAWSRDKWGYTF. V is TRBV30 and J is TRBJ1-2, with D possibly matching TRBD1 (6 bases). CDR1 is GTSNPN and CDR2 is SVGIG in the germline V gene (reference sequence). The CDR3 has 12 amino acids. Trimming left V 2 bases short and J 8 bases short, with 12 bases between.

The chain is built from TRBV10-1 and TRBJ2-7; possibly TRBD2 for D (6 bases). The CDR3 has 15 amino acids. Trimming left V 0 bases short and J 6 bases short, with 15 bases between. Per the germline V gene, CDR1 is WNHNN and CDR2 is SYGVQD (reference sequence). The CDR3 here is CASSESVVTEGEQYF. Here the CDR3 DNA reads TGCGCCAGCAGTGAGTCGGTAGTTACGGAGGGCGAGCAGTACTTC.

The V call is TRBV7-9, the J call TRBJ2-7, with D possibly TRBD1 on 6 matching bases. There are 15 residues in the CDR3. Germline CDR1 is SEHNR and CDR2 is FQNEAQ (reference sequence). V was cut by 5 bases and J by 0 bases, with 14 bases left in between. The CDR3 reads CASSHPAGDSYEQYF. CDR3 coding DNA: TGTGCCAGCAGCCATCCAGCAGGGGACTCCTACGAGCAGTACTTC. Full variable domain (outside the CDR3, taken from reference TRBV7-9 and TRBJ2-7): DTGVSQNPRHKITKRGQNVTFRCDPISEHNRLYWYRQTLGQGPEFLTYFQNEAQLEKSRLLSDRFSAERPKGSFSTLEIQRTEQGDSAMYLCASSHPAGDSYEQYFGPGTRLTVT.

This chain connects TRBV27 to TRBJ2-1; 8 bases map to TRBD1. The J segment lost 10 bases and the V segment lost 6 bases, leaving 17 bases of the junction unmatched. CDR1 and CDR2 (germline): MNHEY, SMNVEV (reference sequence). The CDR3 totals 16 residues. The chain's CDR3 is CASRPSGGGFSREQFF. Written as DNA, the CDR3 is TGTGCCAGCAGACCCTCAGGGGGCGGGTTTTCCAGGGAGCAGTTCTTC.

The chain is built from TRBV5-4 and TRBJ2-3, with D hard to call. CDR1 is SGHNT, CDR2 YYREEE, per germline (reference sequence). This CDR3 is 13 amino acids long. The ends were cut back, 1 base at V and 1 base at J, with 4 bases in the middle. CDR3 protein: CASSLSGTDTQYF. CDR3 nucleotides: TGTGCCAGCAGCTTGAGCGGCACAGATACGCAGTATTTT.

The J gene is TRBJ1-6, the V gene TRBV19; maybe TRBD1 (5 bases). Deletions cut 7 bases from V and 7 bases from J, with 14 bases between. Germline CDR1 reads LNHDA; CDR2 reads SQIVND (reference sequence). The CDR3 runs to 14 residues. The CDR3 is CASTLGGTNSPLHF. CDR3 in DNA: TGTGCCAGTACCTTGGGGGGAACCAATTCACCCCTCCACTTT.

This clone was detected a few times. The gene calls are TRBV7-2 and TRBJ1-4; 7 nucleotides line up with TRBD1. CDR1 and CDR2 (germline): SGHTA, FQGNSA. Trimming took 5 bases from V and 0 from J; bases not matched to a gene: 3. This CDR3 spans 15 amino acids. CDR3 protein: CASSPQGATNEKLFF. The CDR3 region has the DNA TGTGCCAGCAGCCCTCAGGGGGCAACTAATGAAAAACTGTTTTTT.

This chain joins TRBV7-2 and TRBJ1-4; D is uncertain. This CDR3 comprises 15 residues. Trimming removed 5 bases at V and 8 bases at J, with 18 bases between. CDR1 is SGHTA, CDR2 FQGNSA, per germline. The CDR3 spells CASSPRTTPYEKLFF. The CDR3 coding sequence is TGTGCCAGCAGCCCTAGGACTACCCCATACGAAAAACTGTTTTTT.

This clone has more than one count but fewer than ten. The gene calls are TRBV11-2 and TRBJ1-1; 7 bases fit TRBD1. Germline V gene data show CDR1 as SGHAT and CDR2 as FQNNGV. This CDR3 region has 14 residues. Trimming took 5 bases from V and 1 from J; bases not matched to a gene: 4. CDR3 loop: CASSLGTANTEAFF. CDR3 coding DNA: TGTGCCAGCAGCCTAGGGACAGCGAACACTGAAGCTTTCTTT. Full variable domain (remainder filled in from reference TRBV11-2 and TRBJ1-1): EAGVAQSPRYKIIEKRQSVAFWCNPISGHATLYWYQQILGQGPKLLIQFQNNGVVDDSQLPKDRFSAERLKGVDSTLKIQPAKLEDSAVYLCASSLGTANTEAFFGQGTRLTVV.

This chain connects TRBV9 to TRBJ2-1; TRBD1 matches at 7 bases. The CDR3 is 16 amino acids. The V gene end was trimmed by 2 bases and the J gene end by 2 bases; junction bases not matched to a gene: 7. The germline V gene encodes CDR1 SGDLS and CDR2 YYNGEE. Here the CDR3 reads CASSVFSGQPYNEQFF. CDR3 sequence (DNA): TGTGCCAGCAGCGTGTTTTCGGGACAGCCCTACAATGAGCAGTTCTTC. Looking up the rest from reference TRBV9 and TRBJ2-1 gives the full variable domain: DSGVTQTPKHLITATGQRVTLRCSPRSGDLSVYWYQQSLDQGLQFLIQYYNGEERAKGNILERFSAQQFPDLHSELNLSSLELGDSALYFCASSVFSGQPYNEQFFGPGTRLTVL.

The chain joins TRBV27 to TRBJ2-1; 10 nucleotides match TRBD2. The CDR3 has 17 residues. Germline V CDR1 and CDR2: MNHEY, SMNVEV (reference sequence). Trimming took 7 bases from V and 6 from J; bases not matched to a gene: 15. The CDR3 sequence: CASKINSGRGQGNEQFF. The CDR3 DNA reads TGTGCCAGCAAAATTAACAGCGGGAGGGGGCAAGGCAATGAGCAGTTCTTC.

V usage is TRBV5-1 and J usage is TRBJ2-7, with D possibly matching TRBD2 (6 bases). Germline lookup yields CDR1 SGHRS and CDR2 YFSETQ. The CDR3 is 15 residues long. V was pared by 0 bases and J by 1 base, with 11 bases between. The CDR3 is CASSLVRGRSYEQYF. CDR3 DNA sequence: TGCGCCAGCAGCTTGGTTCGGGGGAGGTCCTACGAGCAGTACTTC.

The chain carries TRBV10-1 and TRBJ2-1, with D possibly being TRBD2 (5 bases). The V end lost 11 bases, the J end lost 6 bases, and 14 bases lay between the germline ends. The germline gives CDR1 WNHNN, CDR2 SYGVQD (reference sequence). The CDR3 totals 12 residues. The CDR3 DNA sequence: TGCGCCCGTACGTCCCGGGGCAATGAGCAGTTCTTC. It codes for CARTSRGNEQFF.

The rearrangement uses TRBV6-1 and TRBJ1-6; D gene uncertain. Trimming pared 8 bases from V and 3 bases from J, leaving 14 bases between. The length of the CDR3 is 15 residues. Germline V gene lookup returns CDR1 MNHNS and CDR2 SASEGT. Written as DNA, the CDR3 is TGTGCCAGCCGAAACCGGGAGGTCTATAATTCACCCCTCCACTTT. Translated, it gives CASRNREVYNSPLHF.

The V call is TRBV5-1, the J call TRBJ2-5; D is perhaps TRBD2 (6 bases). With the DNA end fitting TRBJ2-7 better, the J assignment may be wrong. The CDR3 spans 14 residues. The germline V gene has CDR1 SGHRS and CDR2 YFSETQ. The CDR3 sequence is CASSFPGRSYEQYF. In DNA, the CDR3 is TGCGCCAGCAGCTTTCCCGGGAGAAGCTACGAGCAGTACTTC.

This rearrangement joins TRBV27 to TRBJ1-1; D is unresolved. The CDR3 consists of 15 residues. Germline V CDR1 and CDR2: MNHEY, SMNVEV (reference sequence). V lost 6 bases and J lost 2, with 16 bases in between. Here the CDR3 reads CASSSMYKSNTEAFF. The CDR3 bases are TGTGCCAGCAGCTCCATGTACAAATCAAACACTGAAGCTTTCTTT.